Listed here are 10 T cell receptor beta chains from one sample, sequenced in a study of T-cell memory formation after mild COVID-19. From the 5' RACE reads, TCRdb called clonotypes with MiXCR, one entry per CDR3 protein. Of fewer than 650,000 distinct CDR3 sequences in the sample, 17% were seen once. The sequencing sample was made of PBMCs or a T cell subset sorted from them (not recorded which). The receptors originated from an adult woman who had mild COVID-19 (a few samples of this study predate the infection). Cell type and time point are not known.

This clonotype has just a few counts. The chain joins TRBV9 to TRBJ1-1; TRBD1 is a possible D gene (5 bases). CDR3 length: 15 amino acids. CDR1 SGDLS and CDR2 YYNGEE come from the germline V gene. V was clipped by 0 bases and J by 5 bases, with 14 bases between them. CDR3 coding DNA: TGTGCCAGCAGCGTAGCTGGGGGAGTCAGGACTGAAGCTTTCTTT. Its protein product is CASSVAGGVRTEAFF.

Ten or more counts support this clonotype. The V call is TRBV5-6, the J call TRBJ2-5, with D hard to call. CDR1 and CDR2 from the germline V gene are SGHDT and YYEEEE. The CDR3 has 12 amino acids. V was trimmed by 0 bases and J by 5 bases, leaving 5 bases between them. The CDR3 sequence is CASSLGRETQYF. The CDR3 bases are TGTGCCAGCAGCTTGGGACGTGAGACCCAGTACTTC.

The gene calls are TRBV30 and TRBJ2-7; 7 bases align to TRBD1. CDR3 length: 13 amino acids. The V segment lost 2 bases and the J segment 6 bases; nucleotides outside the gene matches: 7. Germline V gene data show CDR1 as GTSNPN and CDR2 as SVGIG (reference sequence). CDR3 sequence: CAWSTGDHGEQYF. The CDR3, as DNA: TGTGCCTGGAGTACAGGGGACCACGGCGAGCAGTACTTC.

The J gene is TRBJ2-3, the V gene TRBV12-3 or TRBV12-4; 7 bases fit TRBD2. The length of the CDR3 is 17 residues. Losses at the gene ends were 3 bases for V and 3 bases for J; bases not matched to a gene: 12. Written as DNA, the CDR3 is TGTGCCAGCAGTTTCTCCCTGGGCGGGAGCGGAACAGATACGCAGTATTTT. Its protein is CASSFSLGGSGTDTQYF.

In its sample, this clonotype was seen a few times. J is TRBJ2-3 and V is TRBV4-2, with 8 bases identical to TRBD1. The CDR3 consists of 19 residues. Germline CDR1 reads LGHNA; CDR2 reads YNFKEQ. Trimming removed 4 bases from V and 1 base from J; junction bases left unmatched: 16. The CDR3 DNA reads as TGTGCCAGCAGCCTCGGGAGATCGGGACAGGACTTCGGCACAGATACGCAGTATTTT. This gives the protein CASSLGRSGQDFGTDTQYF.

The rearrangement links TRBV28 to TRBJ2-3; TRBD1 matches 10 bases. CDR3 size: 15 residues. Germline assignment: CDR1 MDHEN and CDR2 SYDVKM. J gave up 5 bases and V 6 bases, and 8 bases lay outside the gene matches. The CDR3 region has the DNA TGTGCCAGCAGAGAGACAGGGGGCTGGGTAGATACGCAGTATTTT. Its protein product is CASRETGGWVDTQYF.

The chain has TRBV6-2 or TRBV6-3 and TRBJ2-5; possible D gene TRBD2, 6 bases. Trimming cost V 7 bases and J 2 bases, with 23 bases left between them. The CDR3 consists of 17 residues. Germline assignment: CDR1 MNHEY and CDR2 SVGEGT. The chain's CDR3 is CASIPGLTLTGQETQYF. The CDR3 bases are TGTGCCAGCATCCCGGGACTTACCTTAACCGGTCAAGAGACCCAGTACTTC.

This clonotype was observed at least ten times. The genes are TRBV5-5 and TRBJ2-7; 7 bases fit TRBD1. The CDR3 extends over 12 amino acids. Germline-derived CDR1 and CDR2 are SGHKS and YYEKEE (reference sequence). Unmatched junction bases numbered 8, after V lost 4 bases and J lost 10 bases. CDR3 protein: CASSTQGQEQYF. The CDR3 coding sequence is TGTGCCAGCAGCACACAGGGGCAAGAACAGTACTTC.

This clonotype was seen more than once but under ten times. The chain carries TRBV6-6 and TRBJ2-7; D might be TRBD1 (6 bases). With 2 bases removed from V and 2 bases from J, the gap between germline ends came to 13 bases. The CDR3 has 15 residues. Per the germline V gene, CDR1 is MNHNY and CDR2 is SVGAGI (reference sequence). The CDR3 nucleotides read TGTGCCAGCAGTTACCGCCGGGACACCGCCTACGAGCAGTACTTC. Amino acids: CASSYRRDTAYEQYF.

The chain combines TRBV29-1 with TRBJ2-7; D gene ambiguous. This CDR3 contains 16 residues. V shed 3 bases and J shed 0 bases, with 18 bases lying between them. Germline V gene data show CDR1 as SQVTM and CDR2 as ANQGSEA. CDR3 protein: CSVEGFAGALSYEQYF. As DNA, the CDR3 is TGCAGCGTTGAGGGGTTTGCAGGAGCTCTCTCCTACGAGCAGTACTTC.